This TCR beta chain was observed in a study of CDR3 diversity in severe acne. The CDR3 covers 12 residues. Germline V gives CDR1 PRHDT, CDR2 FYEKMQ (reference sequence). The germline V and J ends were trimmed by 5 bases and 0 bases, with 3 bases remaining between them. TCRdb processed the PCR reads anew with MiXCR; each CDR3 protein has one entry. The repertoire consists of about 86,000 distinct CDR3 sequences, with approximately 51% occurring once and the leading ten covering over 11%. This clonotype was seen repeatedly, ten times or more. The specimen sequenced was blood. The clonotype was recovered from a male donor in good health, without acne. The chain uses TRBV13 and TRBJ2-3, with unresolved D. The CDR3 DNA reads TGTGCCAGCAGCCATAGCACAGATACGCAGTATTTT. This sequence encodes CASSHSTDTQYF.